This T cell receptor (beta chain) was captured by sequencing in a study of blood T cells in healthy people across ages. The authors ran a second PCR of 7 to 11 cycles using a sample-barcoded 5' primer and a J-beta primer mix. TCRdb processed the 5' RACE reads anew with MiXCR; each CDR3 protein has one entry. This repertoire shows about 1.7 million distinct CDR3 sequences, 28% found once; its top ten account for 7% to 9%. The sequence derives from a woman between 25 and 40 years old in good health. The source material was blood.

The CDR3 DNA follows: TGTGCCAGCGAACAGGGGGTGGCGAGCACAGATACGCAGTATTTT. It encodes CASEQGVASTDTQYF. The chain uses TRBV5-6 and TRBJ2-3; TRBD1 matches 8 bases. CDR3 length: 15 residues. Germline assignment: CDR1 SGHDT and CDR2 YYEEEE. V dropped 7 bases and J dropped 0; count of bases not matched to a gene: 7.